The 31 T cell receptor beta chains in this list originate from one sample, sequenced in a study of blood T cells in healthy people across ages. Primed by a sample-barcoded 5' primer and a J-beta primer mix, a second PCR proceeded for about 7 to 11 cycles. TCRdb re-called the 5' RACE reads through MiXCR, storing one row per CDR3 protein. The table records hundreds of thousands of distinct CDR3 sequences, 44% of them present only once. What was sequenced was blood. These TCRs come from a man aged 60-69 years in good health.

In its sample, this clonotype was seen a few times. The V gene is TRBV4-3, the J gene TRBJ2-1; D gene unclear. The V end was cut by 0 bases, the J end by 6 bases, with 6 bases between. The CDR3 length is 13 residues. Germline V lookup: CDR1 LGHNA, CDR2 YSLEER. The CDR3: CASSQDRSNEQFF. Here the CDR3 DNA reads TGCGCCAGCAGCCAAGATCGGTCCAATGAGCAGTTCTTC.

The chain couples TRBV5-1 to TRBJ2-5; 7 nucleotides match TRBD1. The CDR3 totals 15 residues. V lost 4 bases to trimming and J lost 3 bases; unmatched junction nucleotides: 9. CDR1 is SGHRS, CDR2 YFSETQ, per germline. The chain's CDR3 is CASSRGATGEETQYF. The CDR3 nucleotides are TGCGCCAGCAGCCGAGGAGCCACAGGGGAAGAGACCCAGTACTTC.

About this clonotype itself: A read error may be the cause here, since a much bigger clone is one base away. V gene TRBV5-1 combines with J gene TRBJ2-3, with 7 bases matching TRBD1. Germline values: CDR1 SGHRS, CDR2 YFSETQ. This CDR3 spans 18 amino acids. V shed 2 bases and J 2 bases; nucleotides not matched to a gene: 14. The CDR3 sequence: CASSFPSETGIFTDTQYF. CDR3 bases: TGCGCCAGCAGCTTTCCCAGCGAGACAGGGATCTTCACAGATACGCAGTATTTT.

CDR3 DNA: TGTGCCAGCAGCCAAGTTAGCGGACGCTACGAGCAGTACTTC. Protein product: CASSQVSGRYEQYF. The J gene is TRBJ2-7, the V gene TRBV3-1, with TRBD2 as a possible D gene (6 bases). CDR3 length: 14 amino acids. V was cut by 1 base and J by 3 bases, with 10 bases left in between. Germline CDR1 is LGHDT and CDR2 is YNNKEL (reference sequence).

V gene TRBV11-2 combines with J gene TRBJ2-3; D tentatively fits TRBD1 or TRBD2 (6 bases each). Trimming removed 1 base from V and 5 bases from J, with 19 bases in between. Per the germline V gene, CDR1 is SGHAT and CDR2 is FQNNGV. The CDR3 is made up of 17 amino acids. CDR3 loop: CASSLVTGRRGGDTQYF. The CDR3 nucleotides are TGTGCCAGCAGCTTAGTTACAGGGCGCCGGGGAGGAGATACGCAGTATTTT. Filled out from reference TRBV11-2 and TRBJ2-3, the complete variable domain reads EAGVAQSPRYKIIEKRQSVAFWCNPISGHATLYWYQQILGQGPKLLIQFQNNGVVDDSQLPKDRFSAERLKGVDSTLKIQPAKLEDSAVYLCASSLVTGRRGGDTQYFGPGTRLTVL.

J is TRBJ2-7 and V is TRBV30; D gene unclear. The V end was cut by 1 base, the J end by 3 bases, with 7 bases between. Germline assignment: CDR1 GTSNPN and CDR2 SVGIG (reference sequence). The CDR3 has 12 amino acids. The CDR3: CAWSAQGYEQYF. The CDR3 DNA reads TGTGCCTGGAGTGCCCAAGGCTACGAGCAGTACTTC.

V and J are TRBV20-1 and TRBJ2-1, with D perhaps matching TRBD1 or TRBD2 (5 bases each). V dropped 0 bases and J dropped 14 bases, with 17 bases sitting between them. Germline V gene sequence: CDR1 DFQATT, CDR2 SNEGSKA (reference sequence). The CDR3 is 13 residues long. CDR3 sequence: CSARDPTGAGKFF. The CDR3 nucleotides read TGCAGTGCTAGAGATCCGACCGGGGCAGGGAAGTTCTTC.

The chain has TRBV7-2 and TRBJ2-1; the D is unclear. The germline CDR1 and CDR2 sequences are SGHTA and FQGNSA. CDR3 length: 14 amino acids. Trimming pared 5 bases from V and 8 bases from J, leaving 16 bases between. CDR3 loop: CASSVNGRRDEQFF. CDR3 nucleotide sequence: TGTGCCAGCAGCGTAAACGGCCGTAGGGATGAGCAGTTCTTC.

The gene calls are TRBV15 and TRBJ1-4, with D tentatively TRBD1 (6 bases). V lost 6 bases to trimming and J lost 5 bases, with 16 bases between them. CDR1 and CDR2 from the germline V gene are LNHNV and YYDKDF (reference sequence). The CDR3 loop spans 15 amino acids. The CDR3 loop is CATRGQGKPNEKLFF. CDR3 sequence (DNA): TGTGCCACCAGGGGGCAGGGGAAGCCGAATGAAAAACTGTTTTTT.

This chain connects TRBV7-9 to TRBJ1-1; no reliable D call. Trimming took 6 bases from V and 2 from J, leaving 13 bases between them. Germline V gene lookup returns CDR1 SEHNR and CDR2 FQNEAQ (reference sequence). The CDR3 contains 14 residues. The CDR3 sequence: CASSVRTDNTEAFF. CDR3 in DNA: TGTGCCAGCAGTGTAAGGACCGATAACACTGAAGCTTTCTTT. Drawing the rest from reference TRBV7-9 and TRBJ1-1, the complete variable domain is DTGVSQNPRHKITKRGQNVTFRCDPISEHNRLYWYRQTLGQGPEFLTYFQNEAQLEKSRLLSDRFSAERPKGSFSTLEIQRTEQGDSAMYLCASSVRTDNTEAFFGQGTRLTVV.

Details on this clonotype: A much larger clone sits a single nucleotide away, making a read error possible. The V and J genes are TRBV29-1 and TRBJ2-6; weak D call: TRBD1 (5 bases). Trimming took off 5 bases at V and 4 bases at J, with 12 bases between the two ends. Looked up from germline, CDR1 is SQVTM and CDR2 is ANQGSEA. The CDR3 totals 14 residues. The CDR3 DNA reads TGCAGCGTTAAAGGACAACCAGGGGCCAACGTCCTGACTTTC. This encodes CSVKGQPGANVLTF.

This chain uses TRBV10-3 with TRBJ2-7; D may correspond to TRBD1 or TRBD2 (5 bases each). Per the germline V gene, CDR1 is ENHRY and CDR2 is SYGVKD. There are 14 residues in the CDR3. The V gene lost 6 bases and the J gene lost 3 bases, with 15 bases spanning the gap. The CDR3 DNA follows: TGTGCCATCAGCGAACCGGGGACCAACTACGAGCAGTACTTC. This encodes CAISEPGTNYEQYF.

This clonotype turned up a few times. The chain recombines TRBV29-1 with TRBJ1-2; 7 bases align to TRBD1. CDR3 size: 12 residues. Trimming at V came to 6 bases and at J to 7 bases, leaving 8 bases not matched to a gene. The germline CDR1 and CDR2 sequences are SQVTM and ANQGSEA. CDR3 coding DNA: TGCAGCGTCCTCCGGACAGGTGTTGGCTACACCTTC. Translating gives CSVLRTGVGYTF.

V usage is TRBV25-1 and J usage is TRBJ2-7; D is unclear. From germline, CDR1 is MGHDK and CDR2 SYGVNS. The CDR3 totals 13 residues. Trimming shortened V by 6 bases and J by 6 bases, and 15 bases separated the two germline ends. The CDR3 sequence is CASSRRERGEQYF. The CDR3 DNA reads as TGTGCCAGCAGCCGACGTGAGAGAGGCGAGCAGTACTTC.

The sample holds a few counts of this clonotype. V and J are TRBV6-2 or TRBV6-3 and TRBJ2-1; 11 bases agree with TRBD2. Germline CDR1 MNHEY, CDR2 SVGEGT. With V trimmed by 6 bases and J by 7 bases, 11 bases remained unmatched. There are 16 residues in the CDR3. CDR3 DNA sequence: TGTGCCAGCAGCACCTTACCGGGACTAGCGGCTAATGAGCAGTTCTTC. This codes for CASSTLPGLAANEQFF.

V usage is TRBV4-1 and J usage is TRBJ2-7; no clear D. Germline CDR1 and CDR2: MGHRA and YSYEKL. The ends were cut back, 0 bases at V and 3 bases at J, with 9 bases in the middle. CDR3 length: 14 amino acids. The CDR3 loop reads CASSQDPTIYEQYF. The CDR3 coding sequence is TGCGCCAGCAGCCAAGACCCGACGATCTACGAGCAGTACTTC.

The chain couples TRBV9 to TRBJ2-5; no clear D gene. This CDR3 region has 15 residues. Germline loops: CDR1 SGDLS, CDR2 YYNGEE. Trimming removed 3 bases at V and 1 base at J, with 13 bases between. For the CDR3, the DNA is TGTGCCAGCAGCGCAACCCCCGGGCCCCAAGAGACCCAGTACTTC. It translates to CASSATPGPQETQYF. Full variable domain (rest looked up from reference TRBV9 and TRBJ2-5): DSGVTQTPKHLITATGQRVTLRCSPRSGDLSVYWYQQSLDQGLQFLIQYYNGEERAKGNILERFSAQQFPDLHSELNLSSLELGDSALYFCASSATPGPQETQYFGPGTRLLVL.

This clonotype was detected a few times. This chain links TRBV2 with TRBJ2-3; D gene ambiguous. Looked up from germline, CDR1 is SNHLY and CDR2 is FYNNEI. V was clipped by 1 base and J by 3 bases, with 8 bases between them. This CDR3 spans 14 amino acids. CDR3 bases: TGTGCCAGCAGTGAAGTCGCGGAGACAGATACGCAGTATTTT. Its protein is CASSEVAETDTQYF. The full variable domain, its missing parts supplied by reference TRBV2 and TRBJ2-3, is EPEVTQTPSHQVTQMGQEVILRCVPISNHLYFYWYRQILGQKVEFLVSFYNNEISEKSEIFDDQFSVERPDGSNFTLKIRSTKLEDSAMYFCASSEVAETDTQYFGPGTRLTVL.

J is TRBJ1-2 and V is TRBV6-5; D ambiguous. Deletions cut 6 bases from V and 7 bases from J, with 12 bases between. This CDR3 spans 12 amino acids. CDR1 MNHEY and CDR2 SVGAGI come from the germline V gene. The DNA of the CDR3 is TGTGCCAGCAGAGGACGGATGGTTGGCTACACCTTC. This encodes CASRGRMVGYTF.

The chain links TRBV6-2 or TRBV6-3 to TRBJ2-3, with 9 bases identical to TRBD2. The CDR3 consists of 15 residues. Germline V gene data show CDR1 as MNHEY and CDR2 as SVGEGT. V shed 4 bases and J 4 bases; nucleotides not matched to a gene: 6. This CDR3 is CASSSTSGLADTQYF. The CDR3, as DNA: TGTGCCAGCAGTTCCACTAGCGGGTTAGCAGATACGCAGTATTTT.

The chain couples TRBV4-3 to TRBJ1-6; D is ambiguous. The CDR3 sequence is 15 residues long. Germline V gene sequence: CDR1 LGHNA, CDR2 YSLEER. V shed 0 bases and J shed 9 bases, with 12 bases lying between them. The CDR3 sequence is CASSQDWTGSSPLHF. CDR3 DNA sequence: TGCGCCAGCAGCCAAGATTGGACCGGAAGTTCACCCCTCCACTTT.

This clonotype has a handful of counts. The V call is TRBV3-1, the J call TRBJ2-7, with unresolved D. Per the germline V gene, CDR1 is LGHDT and CDR2 is YNNKEL (reference sequence). Trimming cost V 1 base and J 7 bases, with 8 bases left between them. The CDR3 length is 12 residues. The CDR3 here is CASSQARGEQYF. The CDR3 bases are TGTGCCAGCAGCCAAGCTCGCGGAGAGCAGTACTTC.

V gene TRBV30 combines with J gene TRBJ2-1; 8 bases map to TRBD1. Unmatched junction bases numbered 16, after V lost 4 bases and J lost 8 bases. The germline V gene encodes CDR1 GTSNPN and CDR2 SVGIG (reference sequence). This CDR3 comprises 16 residues. Here the CDR3 reads CAWTHSRDRRGDEQFF. The CDR3 DNA is TGTGCCTGGACACACTCCCGGGACAGGAGAGGGGATGAGCAGTTCTTC.

This clonotype showed up just once. The V and J genes are TRBV11-3 and TRBJ2-1, with TRBD2 matching over 8 bases. The CDR3 consists of 14 residues. Looked up from germline, CDR1 is SGHNT and CDR2 is YENEEA. With 7 bases clipped from V and 7 bases from J, the junction kept 9 bases outside the gene matches. This CDR3 reads CASTRSGGVNEQFF. CDR3 nucleotides: TGTGCCAGCACCAGATCGGGGGGGGTGAATGAGCAGTTCTTC.

This clonotype was seen a handful of times. This chain links TRBV4-3 with TRBJ2-3; D may match TRBD1 or TRBD2 (6 bases each). There are 14 residues in the CDR3. CDR1 is LGHNA and CDR2 is YSLEER in the germline V gene. V lost 0 bases, J lost 6 bases, and 10 bases lay in between. Written as DNA, the CDR3 is TGCGCCAGCAGCCAAGATGTAGGGGGGGATACGCAGTATTTT. Protein sequence: CASSQDVGGDTQYF.

This clonotype was picked up a small number of times. J is TRBJ2-5 and V is TRBV15; 11 bases match TRBD2. J gave up 11 bases and V 5 bases, and 16 bases lay outside the gene matches. The CDR3 extends over 16 amino acids. The germline V gene encodes CDR1 LNHNV and CDR2 YYDKDF (reference sequence). Written as DNA, the CDR3 is TGTGCCACCAGCGGTTCTAGCGGGGGGCCCGCTGATGAGCAGTACTTC. Residues: CATSGSSGGPADEQYF.

This clonotype came up a few times. The chain uses TRBV2 and TRBJ2-1; 10 positions agree with TRBD1. V lost 4 bases, J lost 4 bases, and 10 bases stayed unmatched. The CDR3 runs to 17 residues. CDR1 and CDR2 from the germline V gene are SNHLY and FYNNEI. CDR3 DNA sequence: TGTGCCAGCAGTGGGAAGGACAGGGGGAGGATATACAATGAGCAGTTCTTC. Protein product: CASSGKDRGRIYNEQFF.

The rearrangement links TRBV20-1 to TRBJ2-5; 9 bases line up with TRBD1. The CDR3 has 16 amino acids. Germline CDR1 and CDR2: DFQATT and SNEGSKA (reference sequence). With 5 bases clipped from V and 0 bases from J, the junction kept 10 bases outside the gene matches. CDR3 loop: CSASPGQGLNQETQYF. The CDR3 DNA reads as TGCAGTGCTTCCCCGGGACAGGGTCTCAACCAAGAGACCCAGTACTTC.

The rearrangement links TRBV3-1 to TRBJ2-1, with 10 bases that match TRBD2. This CDR3 has 16 amino acids. Germline V lookup: CDR1 LGHDT, CDR2 YNNKEL (reference sequence). V shed 0 bases and J 3 bases; nucleotides not matched to a gene: 2. The CDR3 region is CASSQDLAGVYNEQFF. As DNA, the CDR3 is TGTGCCAGCAGCCAAGACCTAGCGGGGGTCTACAATGAGCAGTTCTTC.

The V and J genes are TRBV5-5 and TRBJ2-7, with D perhaps TRBD2 (6 bases). CDR1 and CDR2 from the germline V gene are SGHKS and YYEKEE (reference sequence). The length of the CDR3 is 16 residues. Trimming pared 6 bases from V and 0 bases from J, leaving 19 bases between. Here the CDR3 reads CASMPAREHPSYEQYF. CDR3 DNA: TGTGCCAGCATGCCCGCCCGGGAGCACCCCTCCTACGAGCAGTACTTC. The full variable domain, its missing parts supplied by reference TRBV5-5 and TRBJ2-7, is DAGVTQSPTHLIKTRGQQVTLRCSPISGHKSVSWYQQVLGQGPQFIFQYYEKEERGRGNFPDRFSARQFPNYSSELNVNALLLGDSALYLCASMPAREHPSYEQYFGPGTRLTVT.

The chain couples TRBV20-1 to TRBJ2-5; D is possibly TRBD1 (5 bases). Judging by the DNA end, TRBJ2-1 fits better; the J call may be wrong. The CDR3 extends over 15 amino acids. Germline V gene sequence: CDR1 DFQATT, CDR2 SNEGSKA (reference sequence). The CDR3 sequence is CSARDHGRGQETQFF. CDR3 in DNA: TGCAGTGCTAGAGATCATGGCAGAGGACAAGAGACCCAGTTCTTC.